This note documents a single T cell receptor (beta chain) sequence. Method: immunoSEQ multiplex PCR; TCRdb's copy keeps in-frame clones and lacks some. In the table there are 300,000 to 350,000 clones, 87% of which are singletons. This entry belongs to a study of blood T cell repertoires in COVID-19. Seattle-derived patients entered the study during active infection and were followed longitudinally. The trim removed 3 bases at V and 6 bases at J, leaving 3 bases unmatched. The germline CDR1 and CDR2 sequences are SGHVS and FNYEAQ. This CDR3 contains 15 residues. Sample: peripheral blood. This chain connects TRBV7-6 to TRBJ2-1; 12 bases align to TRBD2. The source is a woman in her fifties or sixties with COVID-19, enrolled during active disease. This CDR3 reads CASSFGTSGFNEQFF. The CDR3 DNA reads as TGTGCCAGCAGCTTTGGGACTAGCGGGTTCAATGAGCAGTTCTTC.